The T cell receptor beta chain described here comes from a study of shared clonotypes between healthy human individuals. Regarding the study as a whole: Memory subsets had estimated richness that was generally smaller than that of naive subsets. Generation of non-shared clonotypes was less probable than generation of clonotypes shared by all four donors.

Repertoires were generated with immunoSEQ multiplex PCR, while TCRdb's copy carries only in-frame clones and drops some. This sample has approximately 1,500,000 clones, with about 96% found just once. Memory CD4+ cells were the fraction left after CD45RA+ naive selection. CDR1 KGHSH and CDR2 LQKENI come from the germline V gene. CDR3 length: 14 residues. V lost 4 bases, J lost 3 bases, and 12 bases lay in between. This clone is a singleton in its sample. Its antigen is as yet unknown. This TCR derives from a man in his thirties or forties in good health. The gene calls are TRBV18 and TRBJ2-5; no clear D. Material for sequencing was naive CD4+ T cells sorted from blood. Subset indicated: CD45RA+ positively selected. DNA for the CDR3: TGTGCCAGCTCACGTCTGTCCGGTAAAGAGACCCAGTACTTC. Protein sequence: CASSRLSGKETQYF.